A selection of T cell receptor beta chains follows, all from one sample in a study of T cells in Graves' hyperthyroidism and ophthalmopathy. A single record per CDR3 protein comes from TCRdb applying MiXCR to the multiplex PCR reads. The sample has hundreds of thousands of distinct CDR3 sequences, approximately 15% seen once. The sample comprised blood. These receptors came from a woman aged 30 to 39 with Graves' hyperthyroidism. Each CDR3 is given with its conserved first and last residue. The D gene is left open where the match is weak. Size is stated for part of the rows, as once, few or many counts, or as a class when the clone is expanded.

d_call	clone_size	v_call	j_call	cdr3_aa	cdr3_nt
NA	few	TRBV5-1	TRBJ1-1	CASSLSEGAEAFF	TGCGCCAGCAGCTTAAGCGAGGGCGCTGAAGCTTTCTTT
TRBD2	few	TRBV6-1	TRBJ2-7	CASKVTSGIYEQYF	TGTGCCAGCAAGGTGACTAGCGGGATCTACGAGCAGTACTTC
TRBD1	few	TRBV7-9	TRBJ2-7	CASRQGVGPYEQYF	TGTGCCAGTAGACAGGGGGTGGGACCATACGAGCAGTACTTC
NA	NA	TRBV19	TRBJ1-2	CASKVRDRDDYTF	TGTGCCAGTAAGGTACGGGACCGGGATGACTACACCTTC
NA	many	TRBV11-3	TRBJ2-7	CASSPQGTHEQYF	TGTGCCAGCAGCCCTCAGGGGACACACGAGCAGTACTTC
NA	once	TRBV5-1	TRBJ2-5	CASSLLQGTPSQETQYF	TGCGCCAGCAGCTTGTTACAGGGGACTCCTTCCCAAGAGACCCAGTACTTC
NA	few	TRBV27	TRBJ2-7	CASSLDRDFGQYF	TGTGCCAGCAGCCTTGACAGGGACTTTGGGCAGTACTTC
NA	many	TRBV5-1	TRBJ1-1	CASSLEWNTEAFF	TGCGCCAGCAGCTTGGAGTGGAACACTGAAGCTTTCTTT
TRBD1	few	TRBV9	TRBJ2-7	CASSVAQGAYEQYF	TGTGCCAGCAGCGTGGCACAGGGGGCTTACGAGCAGTACTTC
NA	many	TRBV5-1	TRBJ2-5	CASKAGSYQETQYF	TGCGCCAGCAAGGCAGGGTCGTACCAAGAGACCCAGTACTTC
TRBD2	many	TRBV12-3/TRBV12-4	TRBJ2-7	CASLAGASYEQYF	TGTGCCAGTTTAGCGGGAGCGTCCTACGAGCAGTACTTC
NA	few	TRBV7-9	TRBJ2-1	CASSLGSGAASNEQFF	TGTGCCAGCAGCTTAGGTTCCGGGGCGGCTTCCAATGAGCAGTTCTTC
TRBD1	many	TRBV12-3/TRBV12-4	TRBJ1-1	CASSDRGRGEAFF	TGTGCCAGCAGTGACAGGGGGCGAGGAGAAGCTTTCTTT
NA	NA	TRBV3-1	TRBJ2-4	CASSLWGSDSKNIQYF	TGTGCCAGCAGCCTCTGGGGTAGCGACAGTAAAAACATTCAGTACTTC
TRBD1	NA	TRBV10-3	TRBJ1-5	CATRGQAVSPQHF	TGTGCCACCAGGGGACAGGCCGTATCCCCCCAGCATTTT
NA	few	TRBV20-1	TRBJ1-5	CSATGGDQPQHF	TGCAGTGCCACCGGGGGGGATCAGCCCCAGCATTTT
NA	many	TRBV24-1	TRBJ2-5	CATSDSQPPLQETQYF	TGTGCCACCAGTGATTCCCAACCCCCACTCCAAGAGACCCAGTACTTC
NA	NA	TRBV28	TRBJ2-6	CASSPNSGANVLTF	TGTGCCAGCAGTCCGAATTCTGGGGCCAACGTCCTGACTTTC
NA	many	TRBV5-1	TRBJ1-1	CASSLALSGTRPMEAFF	TGCGCCAGCAGCTTGGCCTTATCCGGGACAAGGCCGATGGAAGCTTTCTTT
TRBD1	many	TRBV28	TRBJ1-5	CASRGNRDRDRQPQHF	TGTGCCAGCAGAGGTAACCGGGACAGGGATCGGCAGCCCCAGCATTTT
NA	NA	TRBV5-1	TRBJ2-1	CASWTRPGSYNEQFF	TGCGCCAGCTGGACTCGCCCGGGCTCCTACAATGAGCAGTTCTTC
NA	NA	TRBV15	TRBJ1-2	CATSRDRVASYGYTF	TGTGCCACCAGCAGAGATAGGGTTGCGTCCTATGGCTACACCTTC
TRBD1	few	TRBV20-1	TRBJ1-5	CSAKTGGEGRQPQHF	TGCAGTGCAAAAACAGGGGGCGAGGGCCGACAGCCCCAGCATTTT
NA	many	TRBV20-1	TRBJ2-3	CSAETWGRGADTQYF	TGCAGTGCCGAGACGTGGGGGAGGGGGGCAGATACGCAGTATTTT
NA	many	TRBV28	TRBJ1-1	CASRAPSRNTEAFF	TGTGCCAGCCGGGCCCCGAGCAGGAACACTGAAGCTTTCTTT
NA	NA	TRBV4-2	TRBJ1-5	CASSQDGSQPQHF	TGTGCCAGCAGCCAAGACGGCAGTCAGCCCCAGCATTTT
NA	NA	TRBV27	TRBJ2-2	CASSSQGGGTGELFF	TGTGCCAGCAGTTCCCAGGGGGGTGGCACCGGGGAGCTGTTTTTT
TRBD1	NA	TRBV20-1	TRBJ2-5	CSARMGQKVETQYF	TGCAGTGCTAGGATGGGACAGAAAGTAGAGACCCAGTACTTC
TRBD2	few	TRBV18	TRBJ2-6	CASSPGRAGANVLTF	TGTGCCAGCTCACCGGGGAGGGCTGGGGCCAACGTCCTGACTTTC
NA	few	TRBV6-6	TRBJ1-2	CASSYRGDEDGYTF	TGTGCCAGCAGTTACAGGGGGGACGAGGATGGCTACACCTTC
NA	few	TRBV18	TRBJ2-7	CASSPVGGGDEQYF	TGTGCCAGCTCCCCCGTAGGGGGGGGGGACGAGCAGTACTTC
TRBD2	many	TRBV2	TRBJ2-7	CASSEARSSGRSHEQYF	TGTGCCAGCAGTGAAGCTCGTAGTAGCGGGAGGTCGCACGAGCAGTACTTC
NA	few	TRBV19	TRBJ2-3	CASSTSSSTDTQYF	TGTGCCAGTAGTACCTCCTCTAGCACAGATACGCAGTATTTT
NA	NA	TRBV6-2/TRBV6-3	TRBJ2-3	CASSYSITDTQYF	TGTGCCAGCAGTTACAGCATCACAGATACGCAGTATTTT
NA	NA	TRBV20-1	TRBJ1-5	CSASLYNGGGPNQPQHF	TGCAGTGCTAGTCTTTACAACGGGGGTGGGCCAAATCAGCCCCAGCATTTT
NA	many	TRBV2	TRBJ2-3	CASSGGRSSSTDTQYF	TGTGCCAGCAGTGGGGGCAGGTCGTCTAGCACAGATACGCAGTATTTT
NA	NA	TRBV29-1	TRBJ1-1	CSVAETASTEAFF	TGCAGCGTTGCCGAGACAGCGAGCACTGAAGCTTTCTTT
TRBD2	NA	TRBV7-3	TRBJ2-1	CASRSGTSIDEQFF	TGTGCCAGCAGATCCGGGACTAGCATCGATGAGCAGTTCTTC
NA	NA	TRBV9	TRBJ2-3	CASSVFADISTDTQYF	TGTGCCAGCAGCGTATTCGCGGACATAAGCACAGATACGCAGTATTTT
NA	many	TRBV27	TRBJ1-1	CASSQKGNTEAFF	TGTGCCAGCAGTCAGAAGGGGAACACTGAAGCTTTCTTT
NA	many	TRBV27	TRBJ1-1	CASSYLGQNTEAFF	TGTGCCAGCAGTTACTTGGGCCAGAACACTGAAGCTTTCTTT
TRBD2	few	TRBV7-9	TRBJ2-1	CASSPRSSGRLNEQFF	TGTGCCAGCAGCCCTCGCTCTAGCGGGAGATTGAATGAGCAGTTCTTC
TRBD2	many	TRBV11-3	TRBJ2-1	CASSSSGRGHIEQFF	TGTGCCAGCAGCTCAAGCGGGAGGGGCCACATTGAGCAGTTCTTC
NA	many	TRBV2	TRBJ2-5	CASGLRDSQETQYF	TGTGCCAGCGGACTTCGGGACTCCCAAGAGACCCAGTACTTC
TRBD1	few	TRBV10-2	TRBJ2-5	CASRIRDRGQETQYF	TGCGCCAGCAGGATCCGGGACAGGGGTCAAGAGACCCAGTACTTC
TRBD2	NA	TRBV10-3	TRBJ2-5	CASQDGTTKETQYF	TGTGCCAGCCAGGATGGGACTACCAAAGAGACCCAGTACTTC